Shown below are 5 T cell receptor beta chains from a single sample sequenced in a study of blood T cell repertoires in COVID-19 (dated by TCRdb to between 2020 and 2021). Libraries were constructed by the immunoSEQ multiplex PCR assay. TCRdb holds this immuneACCESS table with in-frame rearrangements only. Some clones are missing; in checked studies, unresolved V genes explain under half, and the rest has no known cause. The sample yields 150,000 to 200,000 clones; approximately 85% were counted once. Under 9.5% of the sample goes to the ten largest clones. Sequenced material: peripheral blood. All receptors derive from a woman in her sixties or seventies with acute or convalescent COVID-19.

The chain carries TRBV7-6 and TRBJ1-5; tentatively, D is TRBD1 (5 bases). Germline values: CDR1 SGHVS, CDR2 FNYEAQ. This CDR3 region has 13 residues. V gave up 3 bases and J gave up 6 bases, with 9 bases separating them. In DNA, the CDR3 is TGTGCCAGCAGCTTGCAGGGAGGTCAGCCCCAGCATTTT. It specifies CASSLQGGQPQHF.

The genes are TRBV9 and TRBJ2-1; possible D gene TRBD2, 7 bases. CDR1 SGDLS and CDR2 YYNGEE come from the germline V gene. CDR3 length: 15 residues. V was pared by 0 bases and J by 2 bases, with 9 bases between. CDR3: CASSVGGGPYNEQFF. CDR3 sequence (DNA): TGTGCCAGCAGCGTAGGGGGGGGCCCCTACAATGAGCAGTTCTTC. Together with reference TRBV9 and TRBJ2-1, the CDR3 gives the full variable domain: DSGVTQTPKHLITATGQRVTLRCSPRSGDLSVYWYQQSLDQGLQFLIQYYNGEERAKGNILERFSAQQFPDLHSELNLSSLELGDSALYFCASSVGGGPYNEQFFGPGTRLTVL.

V gene TRBV9 combines with J gene TRBJ2-1; 7 bases line up with TRBD2. In germline, CDR1 is SGDLS, CDR2 YYNGEE. This CDR3 is built from 18 residues. Trimming removed 1 base from V and 7 bases from J; junction bases left unmatched: 17. CDR3 coding DNA: TGTGCCAGCAGCGTATCCCTCGTAAGGACGGGAGGCCTAAATGAGCAGTTCTTC. Encoded protein: CASSVSLVRTGGLNEQFF.

The V gene is TRBV30, the J gene TRBJ2-1; the match to TRBD2 covers 12 bases. CDR1 is GTSNPN and CDR2 is SVGIG in the germline V gene (reference sequence). V shed 3 bases and J 9 bases; nucleotides not matched to a gene: 12. The CDR3 sequence is 16 residues long. The CDR3 is CAWSRGLAGEGGEQFF. The CDR3 region has the DNA TGTGCCTGGAGCAGGGGACTAGCGGGCGAGGGGGGTGAGCAGTTCTTC.

The chain links TRBV19 to TRBJ2-1; 12 nucleotides align to TRBD2. CDR1 and CDR2 from the germline V gene are LNHDA and SQIVND (reference sequence). The junction had 8 bases not matched to a gene; V was cut back by 1 base and J by 7 bases. The CDR3 loop spans 17 amino acids. CDR3 protein: CASSIGTSGTRGNEQFF. Here the CDR3 DNA reads TGTGCCAGTAGTATAGGGACTAGCGGGACTCGGGGAAATGAGCAGTTCTTC.